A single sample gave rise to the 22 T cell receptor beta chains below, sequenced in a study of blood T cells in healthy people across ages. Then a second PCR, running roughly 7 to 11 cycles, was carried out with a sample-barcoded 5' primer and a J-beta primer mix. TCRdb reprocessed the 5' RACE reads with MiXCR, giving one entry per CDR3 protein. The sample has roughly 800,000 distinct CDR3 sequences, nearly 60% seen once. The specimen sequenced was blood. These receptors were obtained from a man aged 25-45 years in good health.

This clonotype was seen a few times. CDR3 region: CASSPRRENEQFF. In DNA form, the CDR3 reads TGTGCCAGCAGCCCTAGGAGGGAAAATGAGCAGTTCTTC. The chain couples TRBV7-2 to TRBJ2-1; weak D call: TRBD2 (6 bases). The CDR3 extends over 13 amino acids. Germline CDR1 and CDR2: SGHTA and FQGNSA. Trimming shortened V by 5 bases and J by 7 bases, and 12 bases separated the two germline ends.

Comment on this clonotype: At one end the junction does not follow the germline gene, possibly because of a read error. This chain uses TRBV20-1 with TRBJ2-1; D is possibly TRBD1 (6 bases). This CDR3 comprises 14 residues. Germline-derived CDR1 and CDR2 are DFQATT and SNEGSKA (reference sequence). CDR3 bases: TGCAGTGCTAGATACATGACAGGTTACAAAGAGCAGTTCTTC. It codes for CSARYMTGYKEQFF.

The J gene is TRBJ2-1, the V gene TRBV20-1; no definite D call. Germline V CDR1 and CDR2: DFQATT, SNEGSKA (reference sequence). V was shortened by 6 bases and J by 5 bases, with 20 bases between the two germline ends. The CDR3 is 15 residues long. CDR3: CSASVDSSWDNEQFF. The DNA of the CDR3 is TGCAGTGCAAGCGTAGATAGTTCATGGGACAATGAGCAGTTCTTC.

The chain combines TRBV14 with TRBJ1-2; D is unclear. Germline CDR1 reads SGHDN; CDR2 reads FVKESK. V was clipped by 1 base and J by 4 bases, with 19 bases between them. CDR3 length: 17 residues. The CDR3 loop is CASSQAGGVGSTYGYTF. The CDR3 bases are TGTGCCAGCAGCCAAGCCGGCGGGGTGGGGAGTACCTATGGCTACACCTTC.

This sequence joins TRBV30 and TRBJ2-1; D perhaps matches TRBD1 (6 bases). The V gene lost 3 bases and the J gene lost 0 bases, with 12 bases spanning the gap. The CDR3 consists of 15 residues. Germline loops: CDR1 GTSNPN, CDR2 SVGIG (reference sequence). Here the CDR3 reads CAWSPDSSSYNEQFF. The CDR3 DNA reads TGTGCCTGGAGCCCGGACAGCAGCTCCTACAATGAGCAGTTCTTC.

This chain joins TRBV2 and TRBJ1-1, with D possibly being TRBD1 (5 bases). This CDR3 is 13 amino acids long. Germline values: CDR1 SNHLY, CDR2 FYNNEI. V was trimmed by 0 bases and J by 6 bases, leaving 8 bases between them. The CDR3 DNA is TGTGCCAGCAGTGAAGCGGGGGAATCTGAAGCTTTCTTT. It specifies CASSEAGESEAFF.

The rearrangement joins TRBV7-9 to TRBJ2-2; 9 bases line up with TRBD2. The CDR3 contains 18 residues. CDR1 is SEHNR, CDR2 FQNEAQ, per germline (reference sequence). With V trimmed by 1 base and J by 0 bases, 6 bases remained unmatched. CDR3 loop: CASSLVYGLASNTGELFF. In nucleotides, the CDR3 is TGTGCCAGCAGCTTAGTTTATGGACTAGCGTCGAACACCGGGGAGCTGTTTTTT.

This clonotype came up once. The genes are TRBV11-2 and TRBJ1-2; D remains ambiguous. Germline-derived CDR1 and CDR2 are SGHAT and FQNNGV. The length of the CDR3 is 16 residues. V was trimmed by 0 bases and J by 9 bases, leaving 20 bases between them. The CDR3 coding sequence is TGTGCCAGCAGCTTAGATGTTTGGTCGGAGGGTTTTAGCTACACCTTC. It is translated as CASSLDVWSEGFSYTF.

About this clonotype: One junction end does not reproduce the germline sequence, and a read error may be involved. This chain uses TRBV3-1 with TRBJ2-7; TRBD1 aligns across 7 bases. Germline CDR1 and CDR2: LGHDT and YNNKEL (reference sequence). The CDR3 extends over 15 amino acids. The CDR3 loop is CAGSQEGGRSYEQYF. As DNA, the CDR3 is TGTGCCGGCAGCCAAGAAGGGGGCAGATCCTACGAGCAGTACTTC.

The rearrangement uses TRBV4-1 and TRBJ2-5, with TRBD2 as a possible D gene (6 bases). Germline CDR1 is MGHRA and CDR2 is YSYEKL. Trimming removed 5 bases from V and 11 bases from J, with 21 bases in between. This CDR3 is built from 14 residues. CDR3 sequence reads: CASSAHRAGAGQYF. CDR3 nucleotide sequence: TGCGCCAGCAGCGCACACCGGGCGGGCGCGGGACAGTACTTC.

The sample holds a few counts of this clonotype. CDR3 residues: CSVGRSRETQYF. Written as DNA, the CDR3 is TGCAGCGTTGGCAGAAGTCGAGAGACCCAGTACTTC. The rearrangement uses TRBV29-1 and TRBJ2-5; the D is unclear. Trimming pared 4 bases from V and 4 bases from J, leaving 10 bases between. The CDR3 runs 12 residues. CDR1 is SQVTM, CDR2 ANQGSEA, per germline.

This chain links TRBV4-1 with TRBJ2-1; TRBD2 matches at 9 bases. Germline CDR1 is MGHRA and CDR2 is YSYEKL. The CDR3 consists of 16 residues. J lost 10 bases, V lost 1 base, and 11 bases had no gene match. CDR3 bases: TGCGCCAGCAGCCAAGGACTAGCGGTCGACTTAGGCGAGCAGTTCTTC. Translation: CASSQGLAVDLGEQFF.

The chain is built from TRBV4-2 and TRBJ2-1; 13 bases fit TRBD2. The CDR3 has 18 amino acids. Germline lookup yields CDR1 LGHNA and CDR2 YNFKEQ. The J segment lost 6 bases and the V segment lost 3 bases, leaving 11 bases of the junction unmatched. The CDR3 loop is CASSQDLGLAGPGNEQFF. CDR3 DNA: TGTGCCAGCAGCCAGGACCTGGGACTAGCGGGACCCGGCAATGAGCAGTTCTTC.

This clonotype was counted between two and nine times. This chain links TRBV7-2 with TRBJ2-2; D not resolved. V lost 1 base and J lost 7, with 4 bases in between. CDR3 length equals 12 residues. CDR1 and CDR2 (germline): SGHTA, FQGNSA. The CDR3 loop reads CASSLEDGELFF. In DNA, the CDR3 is TGTGCCAGCAGCTTAGAGGACGGGGAGCTGTTTTTT.

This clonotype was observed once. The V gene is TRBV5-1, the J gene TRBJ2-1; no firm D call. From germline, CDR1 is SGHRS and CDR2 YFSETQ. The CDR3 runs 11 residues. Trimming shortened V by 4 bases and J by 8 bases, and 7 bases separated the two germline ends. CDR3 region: CASSIRDEQFF. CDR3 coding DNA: TGCGCCAGCAGCATTAGAGATGAGCAGTTCTTC. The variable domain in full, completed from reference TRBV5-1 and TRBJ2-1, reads KAGVTQTPRYLIKTRGQQVTLSCSPISGHRSVSWYQQTPGQGLQFLFEYFSETQRNKGNFPGRFSGRQFSNSRSEMNVSTLELGDSALYLCASSIRDEQFFGPGTRLTVL.

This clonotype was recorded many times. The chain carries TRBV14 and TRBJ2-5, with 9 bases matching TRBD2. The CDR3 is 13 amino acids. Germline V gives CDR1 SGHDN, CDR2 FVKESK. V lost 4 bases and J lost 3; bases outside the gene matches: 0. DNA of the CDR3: TGTGCCAGCAGCCGACTAGCGGAAGAGACCCAGTACTTC. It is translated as CASSRLAEETQYF.

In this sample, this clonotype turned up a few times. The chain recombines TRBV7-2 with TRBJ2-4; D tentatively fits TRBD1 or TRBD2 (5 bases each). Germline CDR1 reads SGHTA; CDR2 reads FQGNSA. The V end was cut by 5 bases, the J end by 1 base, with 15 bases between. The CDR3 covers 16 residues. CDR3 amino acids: CASSQTRWGAKNIQYF. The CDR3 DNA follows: TGTGCCAGCAGCCAGACGCGGTGGGGGGCCAAAAACATTCAGTACTTC.

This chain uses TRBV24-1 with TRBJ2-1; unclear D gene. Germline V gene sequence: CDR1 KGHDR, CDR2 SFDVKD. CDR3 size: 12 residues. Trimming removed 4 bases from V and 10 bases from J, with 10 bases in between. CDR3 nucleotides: TGTGCCACCAGTGACCGCCGACTCGAGCAGTTCTTC. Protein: CATSDRRLEQFF.

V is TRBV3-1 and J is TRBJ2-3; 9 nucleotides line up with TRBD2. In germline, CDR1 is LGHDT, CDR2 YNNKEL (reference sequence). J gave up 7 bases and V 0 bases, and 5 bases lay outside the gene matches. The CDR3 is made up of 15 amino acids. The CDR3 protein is CASSQDTSGLYTQYF. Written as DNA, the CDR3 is TGTGCCAGCAGCCAAGATACTAGCGGGTTATATACGCAGTATTTT.

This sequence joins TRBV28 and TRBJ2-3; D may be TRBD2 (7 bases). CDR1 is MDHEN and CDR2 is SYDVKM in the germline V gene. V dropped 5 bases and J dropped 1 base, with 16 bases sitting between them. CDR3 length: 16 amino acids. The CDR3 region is CASSLRGGAGTDTQYF. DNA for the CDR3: TGTGCCAGCAGTCTCCGTGGGGGGGCTGGCACAGATACGCAGTATTTT.

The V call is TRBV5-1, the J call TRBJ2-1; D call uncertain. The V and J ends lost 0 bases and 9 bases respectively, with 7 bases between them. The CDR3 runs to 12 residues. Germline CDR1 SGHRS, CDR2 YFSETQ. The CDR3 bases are TGCGCCAGCAGCTTGGGAGAGGCTGAGCAGTTCTTC. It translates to CASSLGEAEQFF.

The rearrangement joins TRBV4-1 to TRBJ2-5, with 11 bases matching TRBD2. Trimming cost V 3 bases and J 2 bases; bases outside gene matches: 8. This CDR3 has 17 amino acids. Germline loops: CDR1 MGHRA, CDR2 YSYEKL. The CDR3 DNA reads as TGCGCCAGCAGCCAGTGGGTAGCGGGGGGGCTACAAGAGACCCAGTACTTC. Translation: CASSQWVAGGLQETQYF.